A single sample gave rise to the 28 T cell receptor beta chains below, sequenced in a study of T cell repertoires in cytomegalovirus infection (dated by TCRdb to between 2018 and 2021). The sample's treatment or condition label, decoded: in vitro stimulation with specific CMV peptide epitopes to enrich CMV-specific T cells. Their antigens remain unidentified. Reads for this sample came from an Illumina HiSeq 1500. Clones were called with MiXCR by TCRdb after fastp trimmed the public reads at Q25, and only in-frame beta chains were retained. Duplicate CDR3 protein sequences are folded into a single record with the most common DNA and genes. The sample profile shows 550,000 to 850,000 distinct CDR3 sequences; around a third of them were found once. The ten largest make up 18% of the sample. Sequencing used cultured PBMCs, obtained from culture after CMV antigen stimulation. The receptors stem from a human donor in good health (CMV status not recorded). Some clones in this sample may be carry-over from other donors' samples.

This clonotype occurred a few times. The V gene is TRBV24-1, the J gene TRBJ2-3; perhaps TRBD2 as D (6 bases). The CDR3 sequence is 16 residues long. In germline, CDR1 is KGHDR, CDR2 SFDVKD. Trimming cost V 5 bases and J 0 bases, with 14 bases left between them. DNA for the CDR3: TGTGCCACCAGTGCTACCGGGACTCCTAGCACAGATACGCAGTATTTT. It translates to CATSATGTPSTDTQYF.

The chain is built from TRBV6-5 and TRBJ2-1; D remains ambiguous. The germline V gene encodes CDR1 MNHEY and CDR2 SVGAGI. This CDR3 is built from 13 residues. V shed 2 bases and J shed 9 bases, with 11 bases lying between them. The CDR3 protein is CASSYGLASEQFF. CDR3 nucleotide sequence: TGTGCCAGCAGTTACGGGTTGGCGAGTGAGCAGTTCTTC.

This clonotype has a handful of counts. The V gene is TRBV4-1, the J gene TRBJ1-1, with 7 bases matching TRBD1. With V trimmed by 1 base and J by 4 bases, 9 bases remained unmatched. The CDR3 covers 16 residues. The germline V gene has CDR1 MGHRA and CDR2 YSYEKL. The CDR3 loop reads CASSQVEGGGRTEAFF. The CDR3 nucleotides are TGCGCCAGCAGCCAAGTGGAGGGAGGGGGCCGCACTGAAGCTTTCTTT.

The J gene is TRBJ2-7, the V gene TRBV4-1; D ambiguous. The V end was cut by 3 bases, the J end by 2 bases, with 17 bases between. CDR1 and CDR2 from the germline V gene are MGHRA and YSYEKL. The CDR3 has 16 amino acids. The CDR3 spells CASSHSDAKGAYEQYF. CDR3 nucleotide sequence: TGCGCCAGCAGCCACTCAGACGCGAAAGGCGCCTACGAGCAGTACTTC.

This sequence joins TRBV27 and TRBJ2-3; D unclear. V was clipped by 6 bases and J by 0 bases, with 16 bases between them. The CDR3 runs to 16 residues. Germline lookup yields CDR1 MNHEY and CDR2 SMNVEV (reference sequence). The CDR3 reads CASSLLRVLSTDTQYF. The CDR3 nucleotides read TGTGCCAGCAGCCTGCTTCGAGTCCTTAGCACAGATACGCAGTATTTT.

The chain carries TRBV6-2 or TRBV6-3 and TRBJ1-5; D gene ambiguous. V lost 6 bases, J lost 3 bases, and 12 bases lay in between. The V gene's germline CDR1 is MNHEY and CDR2 SVGEGT. The CDR3 is 14 amino acids. CDR3 amino acids: CASRRRELNQPQHF. DNA for the CDR3: TGTGCCAGCAGACGACGAGAGCTCAATCAGCCCCAGCATTTT.

The rearrangement joins TRBV6-5 to TRBJ2-2; D unresolved. The CDR3 is 15 amino acids. Germline lookup yields CDR1 MNHEY and CDR2 SVGAGI. The germline V and J ends were trimmed by 4 bases and 4 bases, with 13 bases remaining between them. Here the CDR3 reads CASSLVRSLTGELFF. The CDR3 nucleotides read TGTGCCAGCAGTTTGGTGCGCAGCCTCACCGGGGAGCTGTTTTTT.

V is TRBV18 and J is TRBJ2-5, with D possibly TRBD1 on 6 matching bases. Germline CDR1 is KGHSH and CDR2 is LQKENI. CDR3 length equals 14 residues. Deletions cut 8 bases from V and 0 bases from J, with 13 bases between. The CDR3, as DNA: TGTGCCAGCACAGGGACGGCGTACCAAGAGACCCAGTACTTC. Protein: CASTGTAYQETQYF.

The CDR3 nucleotides are TGTGCCAGCAGCTTAATGGCAGCCGCTAACTATGGCTACACCTTC. This translates into CASSLMAAANYGYTF. The chain joins TRBV7-2 to TRBJ1-2; D remains ambiguous. Between the trimmed V and J ends, which lost 2 bases and 0 bases, there was a span of 10 bases. Per germline, CDR1 SGHTA and CDR2 FQGNSA. This CDR3 has 15 residues.

The V call is TRBV18, the J call TRBJ2-7; possibly TRBD1 for D (5 bases). Between the trimmed V and J ends, which lost 3 bases and 0 bases, there was a span of 15 bases. Germline lookup yields CDR1 KGHSH and CDR2 LQKENI. This CDR3 is built from 16 residues. The CDR3 DNA sequence: TGTGCCAGCTCACCTCCAGGGCCCTTGAGCTCCTACGAGCAGTACTTC. Translation: CASSPPGPLSSYEQYF.

The table lists this clonotype with a few counts. The chain employs TRBV20-1 and TRBJ2-3; 12 nucleotides align to TRBD1. This CDR3 has 14 amino acids. V was pared by 5 bases and J by 5 bases, with 5 bases of the junction left unmatched. Per the germline V gene, CDR1 is DFQATT and CDR2 is SNEGSKA (reference sequence). The CDR3 region is CSAGDRGLLDTQYF. As DNA, the CDR3 is TGCAGTGCTGGGGACAGGGGGCTTTTAGATACGCAGTATTTT.

This chain joins TRBV3-1 and TRBJ2-5, with TRBD2 identical over 11 bases. Germline-derived CDR1 and CDR2 are LGHDT and YNNKEL (reference sequence). This CDR3 has 16 residues. V was clipped by 4 bases and J by 2 bases; unmatched bases: 6. The CDR3 bases are TGTGCCAGCAGCCTGGGACTAGCGGAGTTGCAAGAGACCCAGTACTTC. Residues: CASSLGLAELQETQYF.

This chain joins TRBV19 and TRBJ1-2; no clear D gene. The V and J ends lost 4 bases and 6 bases respectively, with 21 bases between them. CDR1 and CDR2 from the germline V gene are LNHDA and SQIVND (reference sequence). CDR3 length: 16 residues. DNA of the CDR3: TGTGCCAGTAGTACCTGGGGAGACGGCATGCATGATGGCTACACCTTC. Amino acid sequence: CASSTWGDGMHDGYTF. The full variable domain, rest sourced from reference TRBV19 and TRBJ1-2, is DGGITQSPKYLFRKEGQNVTLSCEQNLNHDAMYWYRQDPGQGLRLIYYSQIVNDFQKGDIAEGYSVSREKKESFPLTVTSAQKNPTAFYLCASSTWGDGMHDGYTFGSGTRLTVV.

The sample holds a few counts of this clonotype. The chain has TRBV12-3 or TRBV12-4 and TRBJ1-2, with D uncertain. V was cut by 5 bases and J by 7 bases, with 14 bases left in between. The CDR3 contains 13 residues. The chain's CDR3 is CASSRSWASGYTF. For the CDR3, the DNA is TGTGCCAGCAGTCGATCATGGGCTAGTGGCTACACCTTC.

This clonotype has only one observation. The chain joins TRBV4-3 to TRBJ2-1; 11 bases are a match to TRBD2. V lost 0 bases and J lost 8; bases outside the gene matches: 15. The CDR3 runs 19 residues. Germline V lookup: CDR1 LGHNA, CDR2 YSLEER. CDR3 nucleotides: TGCGCCAGCAGCCAAGAAGTAGCGGGAGGGTTAGCCCCGGGCGATGAGCAGTTCTTC. This gives the protein CASSQEVAGGLAPGDEQFF.

V usage is TRBV6-1 and J usage is TRBJ2-7, with 13 bases lining up with TRBD2. Germline lookup yields CDR1 MNHNS and CDR2 SASEGT. The CDR3 has 14 residues. V dropped 10 bases and J dropped 4; count of bases not matched to a gene: 7. CDR3 DNA: TGTGCCACCGCTCCGGGACTAGCGGGGTACGAGCAGTACTTC. Amino acids: CATAPGLAGYEQYF.

Details on this clonotype: A read error may account for a junction end that differs from germline. The chain couples TRBV12-3 or TRBV12-4 to TRBJ2-7, with D tentatively TRBD1 (5 bases). There are 10 residues in the CDR3. CDR3 loop: CASGKGRVGF. For the CDR3, the DNA is TGTGCCAGCGGGAAGGGGCGCGTTGGTTTC.

This chain joins TRBV7-4 and TRBJ2-5, with D possibly being TRBD1 (5 bases). V lost 1 base to trimming and J lost 3 bases, with 9 bases between them. The CDR3 has 14 residues. Germline-derived CDR1 and CDR2 are SGHVT and SQSDAQ. DNA for the CDR3: TGTGCCAGCAGCTTAGTCTACAGGAAAGAGACCCAGTACTTC. It specifies CASSLVYRKETQYF. Complete variable domain (other parts from reference TRBV7-4 and TRBJ2-5): GAGVSQSPRYKVAKRGRDVALRCDSISGHVTLYWYRQTLGQGSEVLTYSQSDAQRDKSGRPSGRFSAERPERSVSTLKIQRTEQGDSAVYLCASSLVYRKETQYFGPGTRLLVL.

The V call is TRBV6-1, the J call TRBJ2-1, with D perhaps TRBD2 (5 bases). Germline loops: CDR1 MNHNS, CDR2 SASEGT. This CDR3 has 15 residues. With 8 bases removed from V and 0 bases from J, the gap between germline ends came to 14 bases. DNA of the CDR3: TGTGCCAGCCCAAGGGAGCGCCTCTCCTACAATGAGCAGTTCTTC. Translation gives CASPRERLSYNEQFF.

This clonotype came up a few times. The J gene is TRBJ1-2, the V gene TRBV4-2; D gene uncertain. Germline CDR1 and CDR2: LGHNA and YNFKEQ. The V and J ends lost 0 bases and 8 bases respectively, with 16 bases between them. The CDR3 contains 15 residues. The CDR3 protein is CASSQDEKWEIGYTF. The CDR3 nucleotides read TGTGCCAGCAGCCAAGATGAGAAATGGGAGATAGGCTACACCTTC.

This clonotype has ten or more counts. This chain connects TRBV7-2 to TRBJ2-1; TRBD2 agrees at 7 bases. Germline V CDR1 and CDR2: SGHTA, FQGNSA. With V trimmed by 5 bases and J by 2 bases, 6 bases remained unmatched. The CDR3 has 15 amino acids. The CDR3 bases are TGTGCCAGCAGCATTTCTAGCGGCCCCTACAATGAGCAGTTCTTC. Translated, it gives CASSISSGPYNEQFF.

This clonotype has a handful of counts. The V and J genes are TRBV12-3 or TRBV12-4 and TRBJ1-2; 10 bases line up with TRBD1. The CDR3 is 15 amino acids. The J segment lost 4 bases and the V segment lost 5 bases, leaving 7 bases of the junction unmatched. CDR3 sequence: CASSTAGTGVYGYTF. As DNA, the CDR3 is TGTGCCAGCAGTACCGCCGGGACAGGGGTCTATGGCTACACCTTC.

DNA of the CDR3: TGTGCCAGCAGCCTGGGGCTAGGGGAGCAGTACTTC. Residues: CASSLGLGEQYF. The chain links TRBV12-3 or TRBV12-4 to TRBJ2-7; D might be TRBD1 (5 bases). V lost 6 bases and J lost 7, with 13 bases in between. The CDR3 has 12 residues.

The sample holds a few counts of this clonotype. The rearrangement links TRBV19 to TRBJ1-5; 8 bases match TRBD1. CDR3 size: 16 residues. After removal of 5 bases from V and 3 bases from J, the junction contained 9 bases not matched to a gene. From germline, CDR1 is LNHDA and CDR2 SQIVND (reference sequence). The CDR3 loop reads CASSSWTGPNNQPQHF. In nucleotides, the CDR3 is TGTGCCAGTAGTTCGTGGACAGGGCCTAACAATCAGCCCCAGCATTTT.

The chain recombines TRBV27 with TRBJ2-7; 7 bases are a match to TRBD1. Per germline, CDR1 MNHEY and CDR2 SMNVEV (reference sequence). The CDR3 is 15 residues long. Losses at the gene ends were 4 bases for V and 6 bases for J; bases not matched to a gene: 12. In nucleotides, the CDR3 is TGTGCCAGCAGTTCTTGGACAGGCCTCCTGGGCGAGCAGTACTTC. This translates into CASSSWTGLLGEQYF.

This sequence joins TRBV11-3 and TRBJ2-5; TRBD1 might be the D (7 bases). This CDR3 is 16 amino acids long. Per germline, CDR1 SGHNT and CDR2 YENEEA. V shed 5 bases and J shed 6 bases, with 22 bases lying between them. The chain's CDR3 is CASSISYRGCGKTQYF. For the CDR3, the DNA is TGTGCCAGCAGCATCTCTTACAGGGGTTGCGGGAAGACCCAGTACTTC.

A few counts support this clonotype. This sequence joins TRBV6-2 or TRBV6-3 and TRBJ2-1, with 8 positions matching TRBD2. The CDR3 runs to 20 residues. V trimming: 0 bases; J trimming: 4 bases; junction bases outside the gene matches: 17. Germline V gene lookup returns CDR1 MNHEY and CDR2 SVGEGT. CDR3 nucleotides: TGTGCCAGCAGTTACTCGTCTGGGCTAGCGGGTAACCCAGGGTACAATGAGCAGTTCTTC. This gives the protein CASSYSSGLAGNPGYNEQFF.

This sequence joins TRBV12-3 or TRBV12-4 and TRBJ2-3; D unresolved. V dropped 6 bases and J dropped 0 bases, with 10 bases sitting between them. The CDR3 has 14 amino acids. CDR3: CASRPQVSTDTQYF. CDR3 DNA: TGTGCCAGCAGGCCCCAGGTCAGCACAGATACGCAGTATTTT.